This T cell receptor beta chain is from a study of PD-1 blockade in mismatch repair-deficient tumors (dated by TCRdb to about 2017). Study-wide context: Between September 2013 and 2016, the trial enrolled about 93 consecutive patients with 12 mismatch repair-deficient cancer types, every one of whom had been previously treated and was progressing. Deep sequencing of TCR CDR3 regions was used to track tumor-associated T cell clones in peripheral blood of patients responding to PD-1 blockade. What the work shows at the level of the full study, not this receptor alone: After pembrolizumab, tumor-resident clones, which were often undetectable in blood before treatment, expanded rapidly and then contracted, generally ahead of radiologic responses. Clonal expansion was elicited by three of the seven peptides, yielding approximately 140 unique blood TCRs of which seven were also found in tumor, and every positive peptide was derived from frameshift mutations.

Library creation used the immunoSEQ multiplex PCR assay. In the original analysis: Clones were defined as neoantigen-specific by significant expansion to the relevant peptide and no significant expansion to any other tested peptide. The clones in this table, taken by TCRdb from immuneACCESS, are in-frame only. Not every clone is retained; where verified, under half of the shortfall comes from an unresolved V gene, and the cause of the rest is unknown. The V and J calls and clone size are taken from that table; D and trimming were inferred from the DNA. In this sample the table shows approximately 15,000 clones, approximately 80% of which occur a single time. The ten largest clones take up roughly 9.8% of the sample. Including cysteine and phenylalanine, the CDR3 has 13 amino acids. Left in the record is the CDR3 DNA by itself, 39 bases read in frame from the first base. CDR1 and CDR2 are drawn from the germline V gene: MGHRA, YSYEKL. V loses 1 base of germline sequence and J loses 5 bases, and the interval between the two ends is 5 bases.

With respect to this clone: Its antigen specificity is not known. No base quality information exists; no much larger clone differs at one position.

This specimen's time point label, per the study, means: approximately 9-day in vitro stimulation with candidate neoantigen peptide 5. Mismatch repair deficiency was established in every enrolled patient by polymerase chain reaction or immunohistochemistry. TCR sequencing was performed for a few patients who responded to pembrolizumab therapy. About 7 ELISpot-reactive candidate neoantigen peptides were each used in a roughly eleven-day in vitro stimulation before TCR sequencing. A control culture lacking peptide was run in an identical manner and was used as the baseline for calculation of clone fold changes. Pembrolizumab PD-1 blockade was prospectively tested in advanced mismatch repair-deficient cancers, regardless of tissue of origin, in the phase II trial.

The rearranged chain carries TRBV4-1 and TRBJ1-4, with no reliable assignment of the D segment. The source material was cells cultured in vitro, sampled from a patient treated with pembrolizumab. The receptor was isolated from an adult with mismatch repair-deficient cancer. DNA sequence: TGCGCCAGCAGCCAAGGGTTGAATGAAAAACTGTTTTTT. Translated, it gives CASSQGLNEKLFF.